This T cell receptor (beta chain) was identified in a study of blood T cell repertoires in COVID-19. The trim removed 3 bases at V and 2 bases at J, leaving 5 bases unmatched. Per the germline V gene, CDR1 is KGHSH and CDR2 is LQKENI. The CDR3 is 16 residues long. The protocol was immunoSEQ multiplex PCR, while the TCRdb copy is restricted to in-frame clones and leaves out a portion. The table lists about 260,000 clones, 80% to 90% of them singletons. The chain recombines TRBV18 with TRBJ1-5, with 9 nucleotides matching TRBD1. The TCR sequence derives from a woman in her 40s who had recovered from COVID-19. The source material was peripheral blood. In DNA, the CDR3 is TGTGCCAGCTCACCCTCGGGACAGGGTGGCAATCAGCCCCAGCATTTT. It is translated as CASSPSGQGGNQPQHF.